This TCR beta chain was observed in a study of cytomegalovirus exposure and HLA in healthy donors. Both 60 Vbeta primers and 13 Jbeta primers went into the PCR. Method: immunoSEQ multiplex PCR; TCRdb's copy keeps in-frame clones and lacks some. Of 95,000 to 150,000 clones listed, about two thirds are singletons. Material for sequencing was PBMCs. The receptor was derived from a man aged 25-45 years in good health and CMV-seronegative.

This CDR3 is CASSFTDSSYEQYF. CDR3 sequence (DNA): TGTGCCAGCAGCTTCACCGACAGTTCCTACGAGCAGTACTTC. The gene calls are TRBV7-9 and TRBJ2-7; possibly TRBD1 for D (5 bases). Trimming took 3 bases from V and 1 from J, leaving 10 bases between them. This CDR3 is built from 14 residues. CDR1 is SEHNR, CDR2 FQNEAQ, per germline (reference sequence).